This T cell receptor beta chain was documented in a study of Ad26.COV2.S vaccination and SARS-CoV-2 variants. In the study overall: The authors gave Ad26.COV2.S intramuscularly, either once or twice 56 days apart.

Assay: immunoSEQ multiplex PCR; the TCRdb copy retains only in-frame clones and omits some. The sample holds some 370,000 clones, under 90% seen once. The study's findings and limits: Quantification of TCR breadth and depth may have yielded underestimates of total T cell responses.

Germline V gene lookup returns CDR1 MRHNA and CDR2 SNTAGT. The CDR3 is made up of 15 amino acids. J lost 6 bases, V lost 4 bases, and 11 bases had no gene match. About this clone itself: Its target is not known.

Treatment given: approximately 18 received Ad26.COV2.S at low or high dose, single or two shots; about five received placebo; per-sample allocation not given. Material that was analyzed had been drawn on day 63 after the first vaccine or placebo injection. The chain links TRBV6-4 to TRBJ2-7; the match to TRBD2 covers 8 bases. The sequence was obtained from a person between 18 and 65 years old who received the Ad26.COV2.S COVID-19 vaccine or a placebo. Here the sequenced sample was peripheral blood, taken in a trial of Ad26.COV2.S vaccine versus placebo. This CDR3 reads CASSVVGGSGSEQYF. CDR3 sequence (DNA): TGTGCCAGCAGTGTAGTAGGGGGGAGCGGGAGCGAGCAGTACTTC.